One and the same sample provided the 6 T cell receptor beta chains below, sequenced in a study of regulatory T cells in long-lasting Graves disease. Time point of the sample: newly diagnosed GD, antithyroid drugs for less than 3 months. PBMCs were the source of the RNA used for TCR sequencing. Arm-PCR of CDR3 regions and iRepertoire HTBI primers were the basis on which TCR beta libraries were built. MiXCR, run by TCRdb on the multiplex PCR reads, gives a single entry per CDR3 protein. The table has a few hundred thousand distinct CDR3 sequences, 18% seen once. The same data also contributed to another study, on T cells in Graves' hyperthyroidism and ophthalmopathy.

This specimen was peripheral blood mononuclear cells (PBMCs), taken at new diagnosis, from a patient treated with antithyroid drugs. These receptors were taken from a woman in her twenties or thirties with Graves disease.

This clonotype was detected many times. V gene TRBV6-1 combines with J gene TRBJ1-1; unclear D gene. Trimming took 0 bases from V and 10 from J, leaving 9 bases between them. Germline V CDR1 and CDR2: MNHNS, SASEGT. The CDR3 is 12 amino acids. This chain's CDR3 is CASSEAKGRAFF. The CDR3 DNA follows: TGTGCCAGCAGTGAAGCAAAGGGTCGAGCTTTCTTT.

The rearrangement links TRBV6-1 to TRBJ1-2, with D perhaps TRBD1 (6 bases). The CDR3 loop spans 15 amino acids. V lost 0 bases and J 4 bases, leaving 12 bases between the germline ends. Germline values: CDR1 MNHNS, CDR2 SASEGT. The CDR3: CASSEAGRGGYGYTF. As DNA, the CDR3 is TGTGCCAGCAGTGAAGCGGGCAGGGGTGGCTATGGCTACACCTTC.

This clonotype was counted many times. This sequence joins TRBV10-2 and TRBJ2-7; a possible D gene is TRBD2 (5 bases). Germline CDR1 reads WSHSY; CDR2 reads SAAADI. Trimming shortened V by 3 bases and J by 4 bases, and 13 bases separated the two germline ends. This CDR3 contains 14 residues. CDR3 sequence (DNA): TGCGCCAGCAGTGATAGGAGGCAGAAATACGAGCAGTACTTC. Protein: CASSDRRQKYEQYF.

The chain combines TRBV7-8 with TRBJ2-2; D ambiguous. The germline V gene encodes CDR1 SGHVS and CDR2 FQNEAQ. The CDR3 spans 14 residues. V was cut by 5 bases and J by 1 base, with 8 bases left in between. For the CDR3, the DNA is TGTGCCAGCAGCCGGGTCCGGAACACCGGGGAGCTGTTTTTT. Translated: CASSRVRNTGELFF.

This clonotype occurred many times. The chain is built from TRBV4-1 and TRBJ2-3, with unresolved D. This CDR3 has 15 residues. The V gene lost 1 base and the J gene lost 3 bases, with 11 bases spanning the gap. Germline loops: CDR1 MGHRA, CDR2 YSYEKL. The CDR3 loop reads CASSQVETSTDTQYF. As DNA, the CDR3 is TGCGCCAGCAGCCAAGTGGAGACTTCGACAGATACGCAGTATTTT.

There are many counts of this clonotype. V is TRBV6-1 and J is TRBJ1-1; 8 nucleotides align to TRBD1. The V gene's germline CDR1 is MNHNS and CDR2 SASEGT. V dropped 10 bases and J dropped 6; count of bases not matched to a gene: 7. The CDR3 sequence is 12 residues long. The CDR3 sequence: CATIQGESEAFF. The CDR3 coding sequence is TGTGCCACCATACAGGGGGAGTCTGAAGCTTTCTTT.